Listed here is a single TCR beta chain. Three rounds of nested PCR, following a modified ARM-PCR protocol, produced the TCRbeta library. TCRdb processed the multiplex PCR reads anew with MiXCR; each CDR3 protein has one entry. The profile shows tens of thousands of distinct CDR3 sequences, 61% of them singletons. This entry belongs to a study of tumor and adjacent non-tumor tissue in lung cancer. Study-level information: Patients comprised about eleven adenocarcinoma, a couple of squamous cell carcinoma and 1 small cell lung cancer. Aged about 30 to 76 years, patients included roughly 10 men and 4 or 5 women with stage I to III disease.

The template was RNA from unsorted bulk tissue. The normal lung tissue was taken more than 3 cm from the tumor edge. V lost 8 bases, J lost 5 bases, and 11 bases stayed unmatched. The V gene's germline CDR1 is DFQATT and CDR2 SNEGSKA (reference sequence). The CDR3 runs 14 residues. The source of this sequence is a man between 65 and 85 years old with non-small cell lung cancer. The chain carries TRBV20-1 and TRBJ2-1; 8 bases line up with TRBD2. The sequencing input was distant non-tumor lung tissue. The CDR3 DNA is TGCAGTACCCCAAGCGGGAGTGGCCACAATGAGCAGTTCTTC. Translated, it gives CSTPSGSGHNEQFF.